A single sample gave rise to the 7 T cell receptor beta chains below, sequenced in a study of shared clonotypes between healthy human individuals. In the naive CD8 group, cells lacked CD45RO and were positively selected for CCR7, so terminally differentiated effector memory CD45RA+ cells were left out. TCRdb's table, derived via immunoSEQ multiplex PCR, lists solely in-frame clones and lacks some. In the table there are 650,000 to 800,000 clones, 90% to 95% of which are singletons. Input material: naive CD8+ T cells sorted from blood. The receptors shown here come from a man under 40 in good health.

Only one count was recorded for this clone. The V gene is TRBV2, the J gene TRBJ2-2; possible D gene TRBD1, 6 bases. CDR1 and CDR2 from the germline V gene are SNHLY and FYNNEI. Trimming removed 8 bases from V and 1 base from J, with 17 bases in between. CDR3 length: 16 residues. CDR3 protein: CASGNQGSWNTGELFF. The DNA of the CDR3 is TGTGCCAGCGGGAACCAGGGGTCCTGGAACACCGGGGAGCTGTTTTTT.

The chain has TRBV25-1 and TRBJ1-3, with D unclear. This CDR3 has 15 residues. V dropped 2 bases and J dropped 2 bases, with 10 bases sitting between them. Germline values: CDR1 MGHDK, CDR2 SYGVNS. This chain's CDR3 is CASSETRSTGNTIYF. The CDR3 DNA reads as TGTGCCAGCAGTGAAACCCGTTCCACTGGAAACACCATATATTTT.

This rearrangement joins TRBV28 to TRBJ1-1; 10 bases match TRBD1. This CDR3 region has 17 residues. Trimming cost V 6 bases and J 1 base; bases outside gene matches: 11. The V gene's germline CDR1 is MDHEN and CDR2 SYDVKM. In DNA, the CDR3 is TGTGCCAGCAGCCACCGGGACAGGGGATTGGAGAACACTGAAGCTTTCTTT. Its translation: CASSHRDRGLENTEAFF.

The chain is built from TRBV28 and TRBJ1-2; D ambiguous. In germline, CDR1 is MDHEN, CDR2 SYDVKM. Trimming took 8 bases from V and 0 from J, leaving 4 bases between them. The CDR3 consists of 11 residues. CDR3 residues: CASGTNYGYTF. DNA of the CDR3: TGTGCCAGCGGAACTAACTATGGCTACACCTTC.

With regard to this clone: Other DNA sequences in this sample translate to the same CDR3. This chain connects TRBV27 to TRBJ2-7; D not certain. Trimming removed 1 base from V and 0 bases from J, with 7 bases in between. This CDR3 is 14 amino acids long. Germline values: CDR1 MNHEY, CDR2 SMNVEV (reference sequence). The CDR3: CASSLYRSSYEQYF. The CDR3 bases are TGTGCCAGCAGTTTATACAGAAGCTCCTACGAGCAGTACTTC.

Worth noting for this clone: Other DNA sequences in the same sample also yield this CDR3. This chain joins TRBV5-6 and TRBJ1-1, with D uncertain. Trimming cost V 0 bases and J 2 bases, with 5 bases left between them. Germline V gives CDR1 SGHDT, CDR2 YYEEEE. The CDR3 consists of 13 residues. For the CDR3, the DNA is TGTGCCAGCAGCTTGGCGGCAAACACTGAAGCTTTCTTT. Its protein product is CASSLAANTEAFF. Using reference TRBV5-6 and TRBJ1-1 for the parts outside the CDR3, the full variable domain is DAGVTQSPTHLIKTRGQQVTLRCSPKSGHDTVSWYQQALGQGPQFIFQYYEEEERQRGNFPDRFSGHQFPNYSSELNVNALLLGDSALYLCASSLAANTEAFFGQGTRLTVV.

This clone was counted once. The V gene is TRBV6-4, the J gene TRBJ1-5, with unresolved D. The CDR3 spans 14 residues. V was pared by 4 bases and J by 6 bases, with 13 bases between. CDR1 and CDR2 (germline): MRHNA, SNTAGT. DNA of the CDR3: TGTGCCAGCAGTGCGTGGGGAGGTACTCAGCCCCAGCATTTT. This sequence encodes CASSAWGGTQPQHF.